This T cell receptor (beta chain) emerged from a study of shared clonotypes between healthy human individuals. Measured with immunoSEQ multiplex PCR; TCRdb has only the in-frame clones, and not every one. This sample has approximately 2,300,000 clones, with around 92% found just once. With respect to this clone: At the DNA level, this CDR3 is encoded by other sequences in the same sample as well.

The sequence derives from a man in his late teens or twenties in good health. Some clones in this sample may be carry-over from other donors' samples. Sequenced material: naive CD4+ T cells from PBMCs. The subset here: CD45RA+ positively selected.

CDR3 protein: CASSPGTSGSYNEQFF. CDR3 DNA: TGCGCCAGCAGCCCCGGGACTAGTGGGTCCTACAATGAGCAGTTCTTC. The rearrangement links TRBV5-1 to TRBJ2-1; 8 positions agree with TRBD2. V dropped 4 bases and J dropped 1; count of bases not matched to a gene: 7. The germline CDR1 and CDR2 sequences are SGHRS and YFSETQ. This CDR3 has 16 residues.